This T cell receptor beta chain derives from a study of identifying expanded T cells in peripheral blood. Study-level points and caveats: Over about two and four weeks, about 15 and 19 clones changed, versus around 1.3 between replicates. Roughly two-week clone count variance significantly increased as total template count grew.

Collection occurred without any documented infections or immune events in donors. The table lists this clone with a count of one. Its antigen remains unidentified. With 3 bases removed from V and 0 bases from J, the gap between germline ends came to 8 bases. This CDR3 is built from 14 residues. In germline, CDR1 is KGHSH, CDR2 LQKENI. Clones were read by immunoSEQ multiplex PCR, and TCRdb kept only the in-frame ones, dropping some. This repertoire shows around 130,000 clones, 86% found once; its top ten account for approximately 8%. This TCR was sampled from a person aged 18-70 years in good health. The sample was blood. This chain connects TRBV18 to TRBJ1-1, with D maybe TRBD1 (6 bases). The CDR3 nucleotides read TGTGCCAGCTCACCCGGACAGCTGAACACTGAAGCTTTCTTT. Translation: CASSPGQLNTEAFF.